A single T cell receptor (beta chain) is shown here with its context. No antigen is known for it. With only one base between it and a far larger clone, this is likely a read error. Time point described: newly diagnosed GD, antithyroid drugs for less than 3 months. Preparation of the TCR library used RNA extracted from PBMCs. This record belongs to a study of regulatory T cells in long-lasting Graves disease. The CDR3 length is 12 residues. Germline CDR1 reads DFQATT; CDR2 reads SNEGSKA (reference sequence). Investigators prepared the TCR beta libraries by applying iRepertoire HTBI primers and Arm-PCR of CDR3 regions. TCRdb fed the multiplex PCR reads into MiXCR, producing one record per CDR3 protein. This table holds about 240,000 distinct CDR3 sequences, 20% found once. Points from the study as a whole: The persistent group shared roughly 2,700 public clonotypes, more than the approximately 890 shared by new patients.

Sequenced here: peripheral blood mononuclear cells (PBMCs), sampled at new diagnosis, from a patient treated with antithyroid drugs. The V gene is TRBV20-1, the J gene TRBJ2-1; possible D gene TRBD1, 6 bases. This sequence was found in a female donor with Graves disease. The CDR3 region is CSARGQSYEQFF. CDR3 bases: TGCAGTGCAAGAGGACAGAGCTACGAGCAGTTCTTC.